This T cell receptor (beta chain) was captured in a study of T cell repertoires in cytomegalovirus infection. Background on the study: Epitope selection comprised recently identified HLA-C-restricted CMV epitopes and well-studied HLA-B-restricted CMV epitopes.

Trimming stripped 6 bases from V and 4 bases from J, with 9 bases between. Germline V gene data show CDR1 as MNHEY and CDR2 as SVGAGI. CDR3 length equals 12 residues. This clonotype was counted between two and nine times. The antigen is undetermined. TCRdb fed the reads into MiXCR, producing one record per CDR3 protein. Among 44,000 or so distinct CDR3 sequences, 20% to 25% were seen once, and the ten largest hold 85% to 90%. The clonotype originates from a human donor in good health (CMV status not recorded). Some clones in this sample may be carry-over from other donors' samples. Sequencing was performed on CD8+ T cells from cultured PBMCs, taken from culture after CMV antigen stimulation. The chain couples TRBV6-5 to TRBJ1-1; maybe TRBD1 (5 bases). CDR3 region: CASSHGGTEAFF. Written as DNA, the CDR3 is TGTGCCAGCAGCCACGGGGGCACTGAAGCTTTCTTT.